This TCR beta chain appears in the sequencing data of a study of T cell responses to AZD1222 COVID-19 vaccine. Data came from immunoSEQ multiplex PCR; TCRdb stores just in-frame clones and leaves some out. The sample comprises about 150,000 clones, around 89% of which are singletons, and less than 3.5% rests with the top ten. Per the germline V gene, CDR1 is SEHNR and CDR2 is FQNEAQ (reference sequence). The trim removed 5 bases at V and 2 bases at J, leaving 7 bases unmatched. There are 15 residues in the CDR3. The V gene is TRBV7-9, the J gene TRBJ2-7; TRBD1 agrees at 9 bases. Sequencing was performed on peripheral blood, taken on day 0 of AZD1222 vaccination. This TCR was sampled from an adult in good health. The CDR3 bases are TGTGCCAGCAGCCGGCCCCGGACAGGGGCCTACGAGCAGTACTTC. Translation gives CASSRPRTGAYEQYF.